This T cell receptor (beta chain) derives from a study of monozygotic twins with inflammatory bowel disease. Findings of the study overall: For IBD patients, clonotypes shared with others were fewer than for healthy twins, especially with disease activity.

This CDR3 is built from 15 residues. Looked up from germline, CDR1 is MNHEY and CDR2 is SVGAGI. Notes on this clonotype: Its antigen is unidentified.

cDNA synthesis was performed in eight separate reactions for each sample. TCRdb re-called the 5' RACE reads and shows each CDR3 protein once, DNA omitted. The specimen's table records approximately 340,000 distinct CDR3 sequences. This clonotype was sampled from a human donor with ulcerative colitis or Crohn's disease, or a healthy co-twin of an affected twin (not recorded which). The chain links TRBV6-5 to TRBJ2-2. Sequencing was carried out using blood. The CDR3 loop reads CASSYSTIGTGELFF.